The rows below give T cell receptor beta chains drawn from one sample of a study of technical replicates of blood from a handful of donors. The assay was immunoSEQ multiplex PCR, and TCRdb's table has in-frame clones only and misses some. Of roughly 82,000 clones in the sample, over 90% were seen once. Input material: T cells isolated from PBMCs. These receptors were collected from a human donor in good health. CDR3s include the opening cysteine and the closing phenylalanine or tryptophan. D genes are given only for firm matches. Clone size is given for some rows only: seen once, a few or many times, or a class if the clone is expanded.

>TRBD1|TRBJ1-1|few|TRBV28
CASSSQGAAFF
TGTGCCAGCAGTTCTCAGGGGGCGGCTTTCTTT
>TRBD1|TRBJ1-2|NA|TRBV4-2
CASSQADRVDYGYTF
TGTGCCAGCAGCCAAGCGGACAGGGTCGACTATGGCTACACCTTC
>NA|TRBJ2-3|NA|TRBV7-3
CASSSIGATTDTQYF
TGTGCCAGCAGCTCCATAGGGGCAACCACAGATACGCAGTATTTT
>NA|TRBJ2-5|NA|TRBV4-1
CASSQGARGETQYF
TGCGCCAGCAGCCAAGGGGCCAGGGGTGAGACCCAGTACTTC
>NA|TRBJ2-7|NA|TRBV19
CASSIEADEQYF
TGTGCCAGTAGTATCGAAGCGGACGAGCAGTACTTC
>NA|TRBJ1-2|NA|TRBV15
CATSTMFGTPNNYGYTF
TGTGCCACCAGCACTATGTTCGGGACACCGAATAACTATGGCTACACCTTC
>TRBD2|TRBJ2-1|NA|TRBV27
CASSLTLAGSSYNEQFF
TGTGCCAGCAGTCTAACGTTAGCGGGGAGCTCCTACAATGAGCAGTTCTTC
>TRBD2|TRBJ2-5|NA|TRBV9
CASSAGPIAGAVETQYF
TGTGCCAGCAGCGCGGGACCTATAGCGGGAGCAGTGGAGACCCAGTACTTC
>NA|TRBJ2-2|NA|TRBV2
CASSILQVANTGELFF
TGTGCCAGCAGTATACTACAGGTCGCGAACACCGGGGAGCTGTTTTTT
>TRBD1|TRBJ2-5|few|TRBV5-8
CASSPGTGFKLETQYF
TGTGCCAGCAGCCCCGGGACAGGGTTTAAATTGGAGACCCAGTACTTC
>NA|TRBJ2-7|NA|TRBV9
CASSEGGQSYEQYF
TGTGCCAGCAGCGAAGGAGGACAGTCCTACGAGCAGTACTTC
>NA|TRBJ1-3|NA|TRBV6-1
CASIGQFNSGNTIYF
TGTGCCAGTATCGGACAGTTCAACTCTGGAAACACCATATATTTT
>TRBD2|TRBJ2-7|NA|TRBV6-5
CASKRVGLEGYEQYF
TGTGCCAGCAAGAGAGTTGGACTAGAAGGCTACGAGCAGTACTTC